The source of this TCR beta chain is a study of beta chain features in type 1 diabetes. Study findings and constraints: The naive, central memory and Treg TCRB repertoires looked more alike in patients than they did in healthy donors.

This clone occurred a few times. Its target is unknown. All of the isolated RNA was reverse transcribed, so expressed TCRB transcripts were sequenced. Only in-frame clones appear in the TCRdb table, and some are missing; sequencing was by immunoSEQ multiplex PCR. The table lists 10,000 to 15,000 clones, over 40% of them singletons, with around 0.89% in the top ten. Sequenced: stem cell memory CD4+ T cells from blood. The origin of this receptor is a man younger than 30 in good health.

In DNA, the CDR3 is TGTGCCAGCAGCCCGGGGGACAGGGCCAACGAGCAGTACTTC. Translation: CASSPGDRANEQYF. V usage is TRBV7-9 and J usage is TRBJ2-7; 9 bases line up with TRBD1. The CDR3 consists of 14 residues. Germline V lookup: CDR1 SEHNR, CDR2 FQNEAQ (reference sequence). The V and J ends lost 5 bases and 5 bases, in that order; junction bases with no gene match: 7.